This T cell receptor beta chain was sequenced in a study of T-cell memory formation after mild COVID-19 (dated by TCRdb to the early 2020s). Study-level background: TCR sequence clusters from the two donors were largely donor specific. Longitudinal TCRalpha and TCRbeta repertoire sequencing tracked T-cell clones expanding and contracting after mild COVID-19 in two donors. The cohort was made up of two young adult volunteers, one female and one male, who were previously healthy.

Comments on this clonotype: The antigen this receptor binds is unknown. No much larger clonotype is one base removed from it; base qualities were not supplied.

Ficoll-Paque density gradient centrifugation was the method used to isolate PBMCs. The CDR3 has 17 amino acids, counting the end cysteine and phenylalanine. Only the CDR3 part of the read is kept: 51 bases, read in frame from the first base. V and J are truncated by 1 base and 0 bases respectively, leaving an intervening sequence of 13 bases. Study-wide findings and limitations: Whether the second-wave clones peaking on day 37 were SARS-CoV-2 specific was not confirmed. The study covered only a couple of mild cases, and larger cohorts including severe cases with pre-infection samples were considered necessary. From day 15 to 85, contracting clones showed balanced CD4/CD8 phenotypes, whereas a second wave of clones that expanded from day 15 to 37 leaned towards CD4+. Contracting CD4+ clones were found mainly in CM and EM memory subsets, while CD8+ clones were enriched in EMRA. Some responding clones were detected in pre-infection memory, suggesting pre-existing cross-reactive memory T cells joined the SARS-CoV-2 response.

These reads were obtained on an Illumina NovaSeq 6000. cDNA libraries for TCRalpha and TCRbeta were prepared by 5'RACE using constant-segment primers, with sample barcodes and unique molecular identifiers added. Trizol reagent was used to extract RNA from every sample. Library amplification was performed in two PCR steps, and a second sample barcode and Illumina TruSeq adapters were introduced in the second step. Sequencing of the libraries was done on an Illumina NovaSeq, producing 2 x 150 bp paired-end reads. Processing in the source paper ran as follows. Reads were demultiplexed and collapsed into UMI-guided consensus sequences with migec v1.2.7. Using mixcr v2.1.11, the UMI consensuses were aligned to TRA and TRB V and J templates and assembled into clonotypes. Expanded or contracted clonotypes were those called significant by both edgeR and NoisET, with noise models trained on biological replicates. For edgeR calls, the thresholds were a false discovery rate-adjusted p below 0.01 and a log2 fold-change of 1. As an exploratory analysis of dynamics, max-normalized trajectories of the 1000 most abundant clonotypes were examined with PCA combined with hierarchical clustering. Separately sequenced CD4+ and CD8+ repertoires were used to assign a CD4 or CD8 phenotype to each responding clone. TCRdb reworked the public reads: Q25 trimming with fastp, MiXCR clone assembly, productive beta chains retained. Here each entry gathers all rows of one CDR3 protein and keeps the most common genes and DNA. For this entry, the V and J calls and clone size follow TCRdb and not the study's own pipeline. In this sample the table shows 450,000 to 650,000 distinct CDR3 sequences, roughly a fifth of which occur a single time. The top ten constitute around 9.2% of the sample.

Sequenced sample: PBMCs or a T cell subset sorted from them (not recorded which). This chain is built from TRBV12-3 or TRBV12-4 and TRBJ2-1, with the D gene not clear enough to name. The TCR was taken from an adult woman who had mild COVID-19 (a few samples of this study predate the infection). The sample titles of this study are shuffled in the database, so cell type and time point are left out; the donor was told from shared clones. The nucleotide sequence reads as follows: TGTGCCAGCAGTTTAGTGTTCTACGGTAGCTCCTACAATGAGCAGTTCTTC. It translates as CASSLVFYGSSYNEQFF.